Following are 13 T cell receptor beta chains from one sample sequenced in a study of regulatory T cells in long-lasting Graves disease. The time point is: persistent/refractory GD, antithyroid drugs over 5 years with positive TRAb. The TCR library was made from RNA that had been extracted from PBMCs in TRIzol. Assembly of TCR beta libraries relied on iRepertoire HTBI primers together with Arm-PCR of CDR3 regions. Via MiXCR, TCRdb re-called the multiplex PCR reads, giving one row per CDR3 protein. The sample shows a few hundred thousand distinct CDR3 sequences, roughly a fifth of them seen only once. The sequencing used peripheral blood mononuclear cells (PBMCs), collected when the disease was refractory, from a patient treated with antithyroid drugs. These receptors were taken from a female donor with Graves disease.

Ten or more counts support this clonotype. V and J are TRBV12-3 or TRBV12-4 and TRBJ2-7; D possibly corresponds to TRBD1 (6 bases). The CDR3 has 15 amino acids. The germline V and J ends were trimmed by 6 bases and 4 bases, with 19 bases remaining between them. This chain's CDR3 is CASSLWGQADYEQYF. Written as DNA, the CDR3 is TGTGCCAGCAGCCTGTGGGGACAAGCAGATTACGAGCAGTACTTC.

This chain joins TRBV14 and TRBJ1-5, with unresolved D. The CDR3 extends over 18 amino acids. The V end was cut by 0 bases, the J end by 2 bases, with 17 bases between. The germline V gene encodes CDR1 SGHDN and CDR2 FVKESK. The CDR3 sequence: CASSQDLFRGTGNQPQHF. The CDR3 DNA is TGTGCCAGCAGCCAAGATCTTTTTCGAGGAACGGGCAATCAGCCCCAGCATTTT.

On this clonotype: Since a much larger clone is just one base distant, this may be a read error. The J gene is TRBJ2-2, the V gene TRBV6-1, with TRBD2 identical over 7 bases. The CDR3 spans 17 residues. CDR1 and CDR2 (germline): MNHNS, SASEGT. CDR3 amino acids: CVSCVSGKNHGAGELFF. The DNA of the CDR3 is TGTGTCAGCTGCGTAAGCGGGAAGAACCATGGGGCCGGGGAGCTGTTTTTT.

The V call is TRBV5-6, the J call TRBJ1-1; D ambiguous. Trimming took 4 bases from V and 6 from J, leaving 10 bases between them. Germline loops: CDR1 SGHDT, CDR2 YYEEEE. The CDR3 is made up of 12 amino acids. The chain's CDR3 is CASSHRDAEAFF. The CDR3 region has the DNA TGTGCCAGCAGCCACAGAGACGCTGAAGCTTTCTTT.

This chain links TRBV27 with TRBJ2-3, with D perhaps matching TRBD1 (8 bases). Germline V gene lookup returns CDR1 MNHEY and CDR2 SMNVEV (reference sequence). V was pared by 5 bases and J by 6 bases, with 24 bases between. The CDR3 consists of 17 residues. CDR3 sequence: CASSNPGQGGSSDTQYF. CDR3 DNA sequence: TGTGCCAGCAGTAACCCCGGACAGGGAGGGTCTAGCGATACGCAGTATTTT.

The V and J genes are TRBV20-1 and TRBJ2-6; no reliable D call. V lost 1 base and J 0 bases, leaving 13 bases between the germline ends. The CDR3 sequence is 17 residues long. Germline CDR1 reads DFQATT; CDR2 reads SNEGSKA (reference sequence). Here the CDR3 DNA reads TGCAGTGCTAGAGTGGTGTATGCACCCTCTGGGGCCAACGTCCTGACTTTC. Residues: CSARVVYAPSGANVLTF.

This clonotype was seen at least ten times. In DNA, the CDR3 is TGTGCCAGCAGTTACTCGAGGTCGCCAAGCTACGAGCAGTACTTC. Translation: CASSYSRSPSYEQYF. The chain carries TRBV6-2 or TRBV6-3 and TRBJ2-7; D is unresolved. The ends were cut back, 0 bases at V and 3 bases at J, with 12 bases in the middle. Germline loops: CDR1 MNHEY, CDR2 SVGEGT. The length of the CDR3 is 15 residues.

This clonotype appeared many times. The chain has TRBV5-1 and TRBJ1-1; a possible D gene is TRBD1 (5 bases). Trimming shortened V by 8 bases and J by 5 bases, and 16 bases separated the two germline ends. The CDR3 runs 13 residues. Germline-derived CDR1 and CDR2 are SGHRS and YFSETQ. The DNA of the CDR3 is TGCGCCAGTCGGGACTCTCAGGGAACTGAAGCTTTCTTT. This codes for CASRDSQGTEAFF. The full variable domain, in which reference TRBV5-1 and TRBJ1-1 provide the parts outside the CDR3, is KAGVTQTPRYLIKTRGQQVTLSCSPISGHRSVSWYQQTPGQGLQFLFEYFSETQRNKGNFPGRFSGRQFSNSRSEMNVSTLELGDSALYLCASRDSQGTEAFFGQGTRLTVV.

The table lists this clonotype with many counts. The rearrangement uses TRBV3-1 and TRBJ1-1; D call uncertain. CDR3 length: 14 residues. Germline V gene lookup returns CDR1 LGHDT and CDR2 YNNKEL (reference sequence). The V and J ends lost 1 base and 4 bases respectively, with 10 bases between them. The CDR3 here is CASSQAGFGTEAFF. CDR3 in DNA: TGTGCCAGCAGCCAAGCGGGGTTCGGCACTGAAGCTTTCTTT.

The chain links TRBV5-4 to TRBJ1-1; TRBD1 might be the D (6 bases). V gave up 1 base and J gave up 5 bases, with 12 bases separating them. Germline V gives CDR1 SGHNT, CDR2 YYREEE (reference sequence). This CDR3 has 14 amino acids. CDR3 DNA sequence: TGTGCCAGCAGCTTGTTACAGGGAAGGACTGAAGCTTTCTTT. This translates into CASSLLQGRTEAFF.

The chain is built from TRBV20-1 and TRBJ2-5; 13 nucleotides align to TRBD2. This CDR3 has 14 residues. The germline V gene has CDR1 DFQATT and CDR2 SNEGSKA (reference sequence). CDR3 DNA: TGCAGCGTTAGGACTAGCGGGAGTGGAGAGACCCAGTACTTC. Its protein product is CSVRTSGSGETQYF.

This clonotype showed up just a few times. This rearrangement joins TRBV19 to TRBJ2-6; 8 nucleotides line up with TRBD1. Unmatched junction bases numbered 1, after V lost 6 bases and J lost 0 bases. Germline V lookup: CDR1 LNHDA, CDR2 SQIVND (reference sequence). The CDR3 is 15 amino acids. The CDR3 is CASRDRDSGANVLTF. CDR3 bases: TGTGCCAGTAGGGACAGGGACTCTGGGGCCAACGTCCTGACTTTC.

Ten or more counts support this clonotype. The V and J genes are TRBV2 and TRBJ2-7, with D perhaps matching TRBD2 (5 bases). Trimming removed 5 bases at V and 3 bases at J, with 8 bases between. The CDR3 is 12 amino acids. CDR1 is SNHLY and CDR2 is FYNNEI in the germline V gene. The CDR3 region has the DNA TGTGCCAGCAGTAGGGAGAGCTACGAGCAGTACTTC. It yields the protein CASSRESYEQYF.